This T cell receptor (beta chain) was captured by sequencing in a study of response to subunit inactivated influenza vaccine. TCRdb passed the RT-PCR reads through MiXCR, listing each CDR3 protein once. The sample consists of 530,000 or so distinct CDR3 sequences, 13% to 15% of them appearing once. This clonotype was counted a few times. The antigen is unknown. Germline V gene data show CDR1 as SEHNR and CDR2 as FQNEAQ (reference sequence). Trimming pared 5 bases from V and 1 base from J, leaving 9 bases between. The CDR3 runs to 13 residues. Study results and limitations: T cells newly recruited by each seasonal influenza vaccination are few, the authors suggested.

This sample comprised PBMCs from blood, obtained about 13 days after vaccination. The clonotype was recovered from a man aged 50-60 years who received an inactivated influenza vaccine. The rearrangement joins TRBV7-9 to TRBJ2-7; no firm D call. Here the CDR3 DNA reads TGTGCCAGCAGCCGCGCAGCGTCCTACGAGCAGTACTTC. Translation: CASSRAASYEQYF.